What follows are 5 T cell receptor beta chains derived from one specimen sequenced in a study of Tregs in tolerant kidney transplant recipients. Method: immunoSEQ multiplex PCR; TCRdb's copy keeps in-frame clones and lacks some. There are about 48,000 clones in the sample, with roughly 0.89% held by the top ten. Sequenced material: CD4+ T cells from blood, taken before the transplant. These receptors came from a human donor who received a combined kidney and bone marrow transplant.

The sequenced part of the CDR3 DNA is TGTGCCAGCAGTGCGACAGTGAACACTGAA. It codes for CASSATVNTE. In full, the CDR3 is CASSATVNTEAFF. The chain has TRBV6-1 and TRBJ1-1, with D possibly TRBD1 on 5 matching bases. The read ends 3 residues early relative to the CDR3; the germline J gene fills the gap. CDR3 length: 13 residues. In germline, CDR1 is MNHNS, CDR2 SASEGT. V lost 4 bases to trimming and J lost 0 bases, with 6 bases between them.

This CDR3 is CASSPSRRATNTGELFF. The sequenced CDR3 bases are TGTGCCAGCTCACCATCTCGGCGGGCAACGAACACCGGGGAG. This chain connects TRBV18 to TRBJ2-2, with D tentatively TRBD2 (5 bases). The read stops 3 residues short of the end of the CDR3; the missing end is completed from the germline J gene. Trimming pared 2 bases from V and 0 bases from J, leaving 13 bases between. The CDR3 has 17 residues. Germline CDR1 reads KGHSH; CDR2 reads LQKENI.

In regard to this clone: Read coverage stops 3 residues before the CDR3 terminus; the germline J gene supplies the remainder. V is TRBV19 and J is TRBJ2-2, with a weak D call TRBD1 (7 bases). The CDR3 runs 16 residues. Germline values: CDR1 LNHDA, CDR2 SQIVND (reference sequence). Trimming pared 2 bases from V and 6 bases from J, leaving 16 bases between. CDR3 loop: CASSIRTGGFAGELFF. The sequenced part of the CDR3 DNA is TGTGCCAGTAGTATACGGACAGGAGGGTTTGCCGGGGAG.

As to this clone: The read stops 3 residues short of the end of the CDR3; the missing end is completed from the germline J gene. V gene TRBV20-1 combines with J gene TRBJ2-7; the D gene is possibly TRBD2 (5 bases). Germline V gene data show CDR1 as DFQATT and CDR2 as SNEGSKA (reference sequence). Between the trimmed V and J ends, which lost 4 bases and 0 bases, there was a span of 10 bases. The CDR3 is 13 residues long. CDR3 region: CSAMDSYSYEQYF. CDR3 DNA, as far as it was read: TGCAGTGCTATGGACTCCTACTCCTACGAG.

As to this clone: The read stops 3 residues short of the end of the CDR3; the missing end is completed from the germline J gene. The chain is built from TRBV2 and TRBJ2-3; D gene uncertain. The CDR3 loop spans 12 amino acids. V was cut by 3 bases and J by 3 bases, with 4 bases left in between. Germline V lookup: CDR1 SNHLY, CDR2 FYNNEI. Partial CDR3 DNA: TGTGCCAGCAGTGACGGGACAGATACG. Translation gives CASSDGTDT. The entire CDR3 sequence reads CASSDGTDTQYF.